Included here is one T cell receptor beta chain sequence, with context. At one end, the junction sequence differs from germline, possibly due to a read error. These data belong to a study of shared clonotypes between healthy human individuals. Clones were sequenced by immunoSEQ multiplex PCR, and TCRdb holds only the in-frame ones, with some missing. This sample has more than 2,000,000 clones; approximately 93% occur once, and the top ten carry 0.39%. CDR1 and CDR2 from the germline V gene are SGHNT and YENEEA. This CDR3 spans 16 amino acids. The sequencing input was naive CD4+ T cells from PBMCs. Subset denoted: CD45RA+ positively selected. The chain joins TRBV11-3 to TRBJ2-1; D might be TRBD2 (6 bases). This receptor was obtained from a young man in good health. Some clones in this sample may be carry-over from other donors' samples. The CDR3 DNA sequence: TGTGCCAGCAGCGTAGAGGGGACTCTATCCTACAATGAGCAGTTCTTC. This sequence encodes CASSVEGTLSYNEQFF. Drawing the rest from reference TRBV11-3 and TRBJ2-1, the complete variable domain is EAGVVQSPRYKIIEKKQPVAFWCNPISGHNTLYWYLQNLGQGPELLIRYENEEAVDDSQLPKDRFSAERLKGVDSTLKIQPAELGDSAVYLCASSVEGTLSYNEQFFGPGTRLTVL.